These 5 T cell receptor beta chains were sequenced from one sample in a study of blood T cell repertoires in COVID-19. Sequencing was performed with immunoSEQ multiplex PCR; in TCRdb, only in-frame clones are kept and a portion is missing. The sample consists of 80,000 or so clones, 82% of them appearing once. Input material: peripheral blood. These receptors originate from an older woman with acute or convalescent COVID-19.

The chain recombines TRBV5-1 with TRBJ2-1; a weak D match, TRBD2 (5 bases). This CDR3 is 13 amino acids long. The germline CDR1 and CDR2 sequences are SGHRS and YFSETQ. The V gene lost 4 bases and the J gene lost 4 bases, with 9 bases spanning the gap. The CDR3 spells CASSPPGYNEQFF. The CDR3 bases are TGCGCCAGCAGCCCGCCGGGGTACAATGAGCAGTTCTTC.

This chain joins TRBV10-1 and TRBJ2-2; D perhaps matches TRBD1 (6 bases). With 3 bases removed from V and 2 bases from J, the gap between germline ends came to 13 bases. The CDR3 has 16 amino acids. Germline loops: CDR1 WNHNN, CDR2 SYGVQD (reference sequence). The CDR3 DNA is TGCGCCAGCAGTGAACACAGGGCCCCAAACACCGGGGAGCTGTTTTTT. This translates into CASSEHRAPNTGELFF.

This chain links TRBV5-1 with TRBJ2-5; 7 bases are a match to TRBD2. The V segment lost 1 base and the J segment 5 bases; nucleotides outside the gene matches: 11. From germline, CDR1 is SGHRS and CDR2 YFSETQ. The CDR3 sequence is 16 residues long. This CDR3 reads CASSLWNREAGETQYF. The CDR3, as DNA: TGCGCCAGCAGCTTGTGGAACCGGGAGGCGGGGGAGACCCAGTACTTC. Full variable domain (missing parts from reference TRBV5-1 and TRBJ2-5): KAGVTQTPRYLIKTRGQQVTLSCSPISGHRSVSWYQQTPGQGLQFLFEYFSETQRNKGNFPGRFSGRQFSNSRSEMNVSTLELGDSALYLCASSLWNREAGETQYFGPGTRLLVL.

This clone was observed a few times. The chain employs TRBV7-2 and TRBJ2-2; D ambiguous. The length of the CDR3 is 13 residues. From germline, CDR1 is SGHTA and CDR2 FQGNSA. The germline V and J ends were trimmed by 4 bases and 6 bases, with 9 bases remaining between them. The CDR3 sequence is CASSSNLAGELFF. CDR3 DNA sequence: TGTGCCAGCAGCTCTAATCTGGCCGGGGAGCTGTTTTTT.

As DNA, the CDR3 is TGTGCCAGCAGTGAGAACAGGGGTTCGACTCAGCCCCAGCATTTT. The encoded protein is CASSENRGSTQPQHF. The chain has TRBV6-1 and TRBJ1-5; 7 bases are shared with TRBD1. The CDR3 consists of 15 residues. Germline V lookup: CDR1 MNHNS, CDR2 SASEGT. Trimming at V came to 3 bases and at J to 6 bases, leaving 8 bases not matched to a gene.